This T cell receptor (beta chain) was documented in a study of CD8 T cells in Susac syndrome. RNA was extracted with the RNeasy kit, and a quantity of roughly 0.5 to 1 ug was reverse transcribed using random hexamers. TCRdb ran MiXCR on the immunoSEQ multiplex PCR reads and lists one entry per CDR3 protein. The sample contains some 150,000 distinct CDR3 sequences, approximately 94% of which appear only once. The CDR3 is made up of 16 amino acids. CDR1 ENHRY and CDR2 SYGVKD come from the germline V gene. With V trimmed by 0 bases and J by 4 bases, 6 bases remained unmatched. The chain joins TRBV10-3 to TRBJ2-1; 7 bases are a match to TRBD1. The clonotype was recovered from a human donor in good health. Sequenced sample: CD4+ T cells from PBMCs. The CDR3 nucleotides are TGTGCCATCAGTGAGTCCGGGACAGCGAATTACAATGAGCAGTTCTTC. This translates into CAISESGTANYNEQFF.